One T cell receptor beta chain is described in this entry. The data were obtained in a study of blood T cell repertoires in COVID-19. Study-wide background: Sites in the United States, Italy and Spain provided acute and convalescent COVID-19 samples. T cells, B-cell-depleted T cells, or PBMCs supplied cDNA or gDNA.

Recovery meant two consecutive negative NP/OP PCR tests, professional clearance, or resolved symptoms. V was pared by 5 bases and J by 2 bases, with 7 bases between. CDR3 length equals 13 residues. The protocol was immunoSEQ multiplex PCR, while the TCRdb copy is restricted to in-frame clones and leaves out a portion. The profile shows about 250,000 clones, 85% to 90% of them singletons. The source is a man aged 18-30 years who had recovered from COVID-19. The chain is built from TRBV12-3 or TRBV12-4 and TRBJ1-5, with D unclear. Sequencing was done on a sample of PBMCs or T cells enriched from blood (not recorded which). The CDR3, as DNA: TGTGCCAGCAGTGAGGAGGGCAATCAGCCCCAGCATTTT. Protein product: CASSEEGNQPQHF.